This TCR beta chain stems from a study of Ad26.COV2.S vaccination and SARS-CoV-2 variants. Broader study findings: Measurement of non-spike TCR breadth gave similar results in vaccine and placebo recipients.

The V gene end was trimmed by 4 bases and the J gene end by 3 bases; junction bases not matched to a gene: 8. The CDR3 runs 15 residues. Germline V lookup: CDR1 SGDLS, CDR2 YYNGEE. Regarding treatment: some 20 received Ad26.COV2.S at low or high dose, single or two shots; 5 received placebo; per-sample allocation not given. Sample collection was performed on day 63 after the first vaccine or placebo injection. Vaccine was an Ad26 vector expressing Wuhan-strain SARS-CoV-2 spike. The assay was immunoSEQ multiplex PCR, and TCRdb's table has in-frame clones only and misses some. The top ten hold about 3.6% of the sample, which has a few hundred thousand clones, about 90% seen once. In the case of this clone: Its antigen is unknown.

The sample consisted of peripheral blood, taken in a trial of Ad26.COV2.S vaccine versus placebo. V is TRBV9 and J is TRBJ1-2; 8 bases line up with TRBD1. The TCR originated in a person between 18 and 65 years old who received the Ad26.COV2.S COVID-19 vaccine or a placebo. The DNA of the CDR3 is TGTGCCAGCAGCCCTTCAGGGGGCGGCGACTATGGCTACACCTTC. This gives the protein CASSPSGGGDYGYTF.